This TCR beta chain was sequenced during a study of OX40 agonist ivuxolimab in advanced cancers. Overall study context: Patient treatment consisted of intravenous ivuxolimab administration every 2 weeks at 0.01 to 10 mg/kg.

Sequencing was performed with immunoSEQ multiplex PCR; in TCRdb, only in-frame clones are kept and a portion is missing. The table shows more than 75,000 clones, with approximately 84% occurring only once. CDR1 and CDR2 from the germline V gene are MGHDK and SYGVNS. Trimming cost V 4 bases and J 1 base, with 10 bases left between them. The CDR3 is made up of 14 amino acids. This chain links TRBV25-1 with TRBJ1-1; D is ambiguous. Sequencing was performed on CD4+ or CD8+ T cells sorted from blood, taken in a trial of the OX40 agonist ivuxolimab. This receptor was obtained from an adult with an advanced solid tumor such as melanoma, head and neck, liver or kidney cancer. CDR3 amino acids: CASSGREENTEAFF. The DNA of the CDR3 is TGTGCCAGCAGTGGAAGGGAAGAGAACACTGAAGCTTTCTTT.